This T cell receptor beta chain was obtained from a study of radiation and T cells in renal cell carcinoma. The method was immunoSEQ multiplex PCR; TCRdb's version includes in-frame clones alone and lacks a portion of them. The table lists 120,000 or so clones, about four fifths of them singletons. This CDR3 comprises 14 residues. The V gene lost 7 bases and the J gene lost 0 bases, with 10 bases spanning the gap. Germline lookup yields CDR1 SEHNR and CDR2 FQNEAQ (reference sequence). Time point of the sample: blood 2 weeks post-SBRT. Noted treatment: 15 Gy SBRT to primary tumor, nephrectomy 4 weeks later.

The sequence was obtained from a man over 45 with renal cell carcinoma. Specimen: blood, collected from a patient whose treatment included radiotherapy and nephrectomy. This chain uses TRBV7-9 with TRBJ1-3; perhaps TRBD1 as D (5 bases). The CDR3 here is CASTDTGSGNTIYF. The CDR3 DNA sequence: TGTGCCAGCACGGACACAGGCTCTGGAAACACCATATATTTT. The entire variable domain, with the rest obtained from reference TRBV7-9 and TRBJ1-3, is as follows: DTGVSQNPRHKITKRGQNVTFRCDPISEHNRLYWYRQTLGQGPEFLTYFQNEAQLEKSRLLSDRFSAERPKGSFSTLEIQRTEQGDSAMYLCASTDTGSGNTIYFGEGSWLTVV.